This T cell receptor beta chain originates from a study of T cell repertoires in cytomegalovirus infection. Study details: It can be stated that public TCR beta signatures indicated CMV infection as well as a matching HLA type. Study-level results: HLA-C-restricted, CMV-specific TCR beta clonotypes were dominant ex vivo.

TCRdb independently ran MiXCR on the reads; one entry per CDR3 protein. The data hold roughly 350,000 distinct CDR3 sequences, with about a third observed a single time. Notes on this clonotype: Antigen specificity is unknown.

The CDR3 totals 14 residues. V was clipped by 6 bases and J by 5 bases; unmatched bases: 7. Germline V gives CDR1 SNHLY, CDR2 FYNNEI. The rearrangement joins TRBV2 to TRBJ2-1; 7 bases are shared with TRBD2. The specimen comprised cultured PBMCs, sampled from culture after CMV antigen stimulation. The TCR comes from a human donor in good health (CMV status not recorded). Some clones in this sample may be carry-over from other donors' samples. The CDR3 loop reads CASRGDYFNNEQFF. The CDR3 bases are TGTGCCAGCAGGGGGGACTACTTCAACAATGAGCAGTTCTTC.